The 10 T cell receptor beta chains reported below all come from one sample, sequenced in a study of cytomegalovirus exposure and HLA in healthy donors (dated by TCRdb to the late 2010s). Library preparation employed the immunoSEQ multiplex PCR assay. TCRdb holds this immuneACCESS table with in-frame rearrangements only. Some clones are missing; in checked studies, unresolved V genes explain under half, and the rest has no known cause. The sample contains tens of thousands of clones, more than 85% of them found a single time. The top ten constitute 0.65% to 0.7% of the sample. Sequenced input: PBMCs. Every receptor here comes from a man between 18 and 35 years old in good health and CMV-seronegative.

V gene TRBV6-1 combines with J gene TRBJ1-1; D unclear. The CDR3 is 14 residues long. From germline, CDR1 is MNHNS and CDR2 SASEGT. V shed 2 bases and J shed 1 base, with 8 bases lying between them. CDR3 sequence: CASSESQRNTEAFF. CDR3 in DNA: TGTGCCAGCAGTGAATCACAGAGGAACACTGAAGCTTTCTTT.

The V gene is TRBV10-2, the J gene TRBJ2-1; TRBD2 aligns across 7 bases. The V and J ends lost 8 bases and 3 bases, in that order; junction bases with no gene match: 7. Per germline, CDR1 WSHSY and CDR2 SAAADI. This CDR3 is built from 14 residues. The CDR3 here is CASGGGSLYNEQFF. CDR3 in DNA: TGCGCCAGCGGAGGCGGGAGTCTCTACAATGAGCAGTTCTTC.

The CDR3 protein is CASSLGGGVNEQFF. CDR3 nucleotides: TGTGCCAGCAGTTTAGGCGGGGGGGTTAATGAGCAGTTCTTC. The V and J genes are TRBV27 and TRBJ2-1; 9 bases fit TRBD2. V gave up 2 bases and J gave up 7 bases; unmatched junction bases: 3. This CDR3 is 14 amino acids long. Germline CDR1 reads MNHEY; CDR2 reads SMNVEV (reference sequence).

The V and J genes are TRBV30 and TRBJ2-7; a weak D match, TRBD2 (5 bases). V was shortened by 1 base and J by 3 bases, with 7 bases between the two germline ends. The CDR3 totals 12 residues. Germline values: CDR1 GTSNPN, CDR2 SVGIG (reference sequence). CDR3 DNA: TGTGCCTGGAGTGCGGAGGTCTACGAGCAGTACTTC. Translation gives CAWSAEVYEQYF.

The rearrangement links TRBV6-6 to TRBJ1-5; D might be TRBD1 (5 bases). The V end lost 8 bases, the J end lost 15 bases, and 17 bases lay between the germline ends. The CDR3 totals 11 residues. Germline V CDR1 and CDR2: MNHNY, SVGAGI (reference sequence). The CDR3 spells CASALGAAPHF. In DNA, the CDR3 is TGTGCCAGCGCGCTAGGGGCGGCCCCGCATTTT.

The CDR3 region has the DNA TGTGCCAGCAGGGGACAGGGAGGAAACATTCAGTACTTC. Its protein product is CASRGQGGNIQYF. This chain uses TRBV2 with TRBJ2-4; 9 positions agree with TRBD1. Germline trimming cut 6 bases from V and 6 bases from J; bases unmatched to any gene: 3. Looked up from germline, CDR1 is SNHLY and CDR2 is FYNNEI. The CDR3 loop spans 13 amino acids. Supplemented by reference TRBV2 and TRBJ2-4, the full variable domain reads EPEVTQTPSHQVTQMGQEVILRCVPISNHLYFYWYRQILGQKVEFLVSFYNNEISEKSEIFDDQFSVERPDGSNFTLKIRSTKLEDSAMYFCASRGQGGNIQYFGAGTRLSVL.

The chain recombines TRBV19 with TRBJ2-2; 9 bases are shared with TRBD1. Trimming took 6 bases from V and 1 from J; bases not matched to a gene: 9. Germline lookup yields CDR1 LNHDA and CDR2 SQIVND (reference sequence). The CDR3 loop spans 17 amino acids. The CDR3 is CASSTYTGQGNTGELFF. The CDR3 nucleotides read TGTGCCAGTAGCACTTATACGGGACAGGGGAACACCGGGGAGCTGTTTTTT.

This rearrangement joins TRBV7-8 to TRBJ1-5, with 8 positions matching TRBD1. J gave up 4 bases and V 5 bases, and 7 bases lay outside the gene matches. CDR1 SGHVS and CDR2 FQNEAQ come from the germline V gene. CDR3 length: 15 amino acids. The CDR3 DNA reads as TGTGCCAGCAGCCACAGGACAGGGTTGAATCAGCCCCAGCATTTT. This gives the protein CASSHRTGLNQPQHF.

The chain couples TRBV6-5 to TRBJ1-2; possible D gene TRBD1, 5 bases. The CDR3 has 13 amino acids. Germline values: CDR1 MNHEY, CDR2 SVGAGI. The V end lost 2 bases, the J end lost 8 bases, and 12 bases lay between the germline ends. This CDR3 is CASSYAGPIGYTF. The CDR3 region has the DNA TGTGCCAGCAGTTACGCAGGGCCTATAGGCTACACCTTC.

CDR3 nucleotides: TGTGCCAGCAGCCAGGGGCCTCTAGACATTCAGTACTTC. Residues: CASSQGPLDIQYF. V usage is TRBV9 and J usage is TRBJ2-4; D is perhaps TRBD1 (6 bases). V was cut by 4 bases and J by 8 bases, with 13 bases left in between. The CDR3 has 13 amino acids. Germline loops: CDR1 SGDLS, CDR2 YYNGEE.